The 3 T cell receptor beta chains below come from one sample, sequenced in a study of OX40 agonist ivuxolimab in advanced cancers. Profiling relied on immunoSEQ multiplex PCR, and the TCRdb table lists in-frame clones only, not all of them. The sample includes about 36,000 clones, about 70% of them seen just once. The starting material was CD4+ or CD8+ T cells sorted from blood, obtained in a trial of the OX40 agonist ivuxolimab. These TCRs come from an adult with an advanced solid tumor such as melanoma, head and neck, liver or kidney cancer.

The table lists this clone with a count of one. The chain has TRBV4-1 and TRBJ2-3; TRBD2 matches at 7 bases. With 2 bases clipped from V and 4 bases from J, the junction kept 9 bases outside the gene matches. The CDR3 consists of 16 residues. Per germline, CDR1 MGHRA and CDR2 YSYEKL. The CDR3 sequence: CASSQFGQGGADTQYF. CDR3 coding DNA: TGCGCCAGCAGCCAATTCGGCCAGGGAGGGGCAGATACGCAGTATTTT.

This chain connects TRBV10-2 to TRBJ1-2; tentative D call: TRBD1 (6 bases). V lost 2 bases, J lost 4 bases, and 8 bases lay in between. The CDR3 spans 13 residues. The germline V gene encodes CDR1 WSHSY and CDR2 SAAADI. Here the CDR3 reads CASSEQGPYGYTF. The DNA for the CDR3 is TGCGCCAGCAGTGAGCAGGGGCCCTATGGCTACACCTTC.

The CDR3 loop is CASSLEGGSGANVLTF. The CDR3 DNA follows: TGTGCCAGCAGCTTAGAGGGTGGCTCTGGGGCCAACGTCCTGACTTTC. The chain joins TRBV7-6 to TRBJ2-6; D is ambiguous. Germline V gene lookup returns CDR1 SGHVS and CDR2 FNYEAQ. The CDR3 extends over 16 amino acids. The V and J ends lost 1 base and 0 bases respectively, with 7 bases between them.